This is a list of T cell receptor beta chains from one sample in a study of neurological immune-mediated disorders. From the 5' RACE reads, TCRdb called clonotypes with MiXCR, one entry per CDR3 protein. The sample shows roughly 19,000 distinct CDR3 sequences, 15% of them seen only once. Sequencing used PBMCs. All receptors derive from a female donor with HTLV-1-associated myelopathy (HAM/TSP). Both conserved end residues are part of each CDR3. Each record gives: D gene, V gene, clone size, J gene, CDR3 protein, CDR3 DNA. D genes are given only for firm matches. Rows give clone size only sometimes, using once, few, many, or a class for an expanded clone.

>TRBD2|TRBV20-1|many|TRBJ2-1
CSALSGTSGGNEQFF
TGCAGTGCTTTATCCGGGACTAGCGGGGGCAATGAGCAGTTCTTC
>TRBD1|TRBV5-1|many|TRBJ1-2
CASSVESRGRGGYTF
TGCGCCAGCAGCGTTGAATCCAGGGGGCGAGGTGGCTACACCTTC
>TRBD1|TRBV25-1|many|TRBJ1-5
CASSGRTGDGNQPQHF
TGTGCCAGCAGTGGGCGGACAGGGGATGGGAATCAGCCCCAGCATTTT
>TRBD2|TRBV6-5|-|TRBJ2-5
CASREGLAGAKQTQYF
TGTGCCAGCAGGGAGGGACTAGCGGGAGCCAAGCAGACCCAGTACTTC
>-|TRBV15|many|TRBJ2-7
CATSRAPPEVHPSYEQYF
TGTGCCACCAGCAGAGCCCCACCCGAGGTTCACCCCTCCTACGAGCAGTACTTC
>TRBD2|TRBV10-3|many|TRBJ2-7
CAVGTSGIGYEQYF
TGTGCCGTCGGGACTAGCGGGATCGGTTACGAGCAGTACTTC
>-|TRBV20-1|many|TRBJ2-5
CSAAIRGETQYF
TGCAGTGCCGCGATTAGAGGCGAGACCCAGTACTTC
>TRBD1|TRBV7-2|-|TRBJ2-7
CASSSRTGGPYEQYF
TGTGCCAGCAGCTCGAGGACAGGGGGTCCCTACGAGCAGTACTTC
>TRBD1|TRBV20-1|many|TRBJ1-2
CSALLQDRNYGYTF
TGCAGTGCCTTACTCCAGGACAGGAACTATGGCTACACCTTC
>TRBD1|TRBV12-3/TRBV12-4|once|TRBJ1-1
CASSLLLGQGAFF
TGTGCCAGCAGTTTACTTCTCGGACAGGGAGCTTTCTTT
>TRBD2|TRBV11-3|many|TRBJ2-3
CASSSAGGGATDTQYF
TGTGCCAGCAGCAGCGCGGGAGGTGGAGCAACAGATACGCAGTATTTT
>-|TRBV7-2|medium-sized|TRBJ2-3
CASSLAPPSTDTQYF
TGTGCCAGCAGCTTAGCCCCACCTAGCACAGATACGCAGTATTTT
>-|TRBV9|medium-sized|TRBJ2-3
CASSESFGSTDTQYF
TGTGCCAGCAGCGAGAGCTTTGGTAGCACAGATACGCAGTATTTT
>-|TRBV19|many|TRBJ1-5
CASSDTPGPQHF
TGTGCCAGTAGTGACACCCCTGGGCCCCAGCATTTT
>-|TRBV7-6|many|TRBJ2-5
CASSFGGGQGTQYF
TGTGCCAGCAGCTTTGGCGGGGGCCAAGGGACCCAGTACTTC
>TRBD1|TRBV10-3|many|TRBJ1-5
CAISEDRAANSNQPQHF
TGTGCCATCAGTGAGGACAGGGCGGCTAATAGCAATCAGCCCCAGCATTTT